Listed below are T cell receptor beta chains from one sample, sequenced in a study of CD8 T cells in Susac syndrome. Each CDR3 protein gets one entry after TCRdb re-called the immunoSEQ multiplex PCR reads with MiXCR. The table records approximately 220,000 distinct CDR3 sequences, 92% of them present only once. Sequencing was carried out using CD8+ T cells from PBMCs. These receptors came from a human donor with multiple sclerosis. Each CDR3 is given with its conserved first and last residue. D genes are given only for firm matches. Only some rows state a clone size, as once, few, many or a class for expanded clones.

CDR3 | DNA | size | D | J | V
CASRGPNSGNTIYF | TGTGCCAGCAGAGGCCCCAACTCTGGAAACACCATATATTTT | - | - | TRBJ1-3 | TRBV6-5
CSAREWSNSNQPQHF | TGCAGTGCTAGGGAGTGGTCGAATAGCAATCAGCCCCAGCATTTT | - | - | TRBJ1-5 | TRBV20-1
CAWSVWGRPYEQYF | TGTGCCTGGAGTGTATGGGGACGTCCCTACGAGCAGTACTTC | few | - | TRBJ2-7 | TRBV30
CASSHITTSITDTQYF | TGTGCCAGCAGTCATATTACGACTAGCATCACAGATACGCAGTATTTT | - | TRBD2 | TRBJ2-3 | TRBV12-3/TRBV12-4
CASSGLAGGNEQFF | TGTGCCAGCAGCGGGCTAGCGGGAGGCAATGAGCAGTTCTTC | - | TRBD2 | TRBJ2-1 | TRBV12-3/TRBV12-4
CAGGGIPYEQYF | TGTGCCGGGGGTGGGATCCCCTACGAGCAGTACTTC | - | - | TRBJ2-7 | TRBV6-6
CASSTRLADGHNEQFF | TGTGCCAGTAGTACCAGACTAGCAGATGGCCACAATGAGCAGTTCTTC | - | TRBD2 | TRBJ2-1 | TRBV19
CASSHSLAGAGYNEQFF | TGTGCCAGCAGCCACTCTCTAGCGGGAGCGGGTTACAATGAGCAGTTCTTC | - | TRBD2 | TRBJ2-1 | TRBV7-9
CASNGVTDTQYF | TGTGCCAGCAATGGGGTTACAGATACGCAGTATTTT | - | - | TRBJ2-3 | TRBV6-6
CATSENDGWGTDTQYF | TGTGCCACCAGTGAGAATGACGGGTGGGGCACAGATACGCAGTATTTT | - | - | TRBJ2-3 | TRBV24-1
CAIAVDQANTEAFF | TGTGCCATCGCAGTGGACCAGGCCAACACTGAAGCTTTCTTT | - | - | TRBJ1-1 | TRBV10-3
CASFHMDPNEQFF | TGTGCCAGCTTTCACATGGACCCAAATGAGCAGTTCTTC | once | - | TRBJ2-1 | TRBV5-5
CASSPTGITPWYGYTF | TGCGCCAGCAGCCCCACAGGGATAACGCCATGGTATGGCTACACCTTC | - | - | TRBJ1-2 | TRBV5-1
CATSSETQGKATDTQYF | TGTGCCACCAGCAGCGAAACACAGGGGAAGGCGACAGATACGCAGTATTTT | - | TRBD1 | TRBJ2-3 | TRBV15
CASSSTSGTWYEQYF | TGTGCCAGCAGCTCGACTAGCGGGACATGGTACGAGCAGTACTTC | - | TRBD2 | TRBJ2-7 | TRBV7-2
CASSVATGTSTYNEQFF | TGTGCCAGCAGCGTAGCTACGGGGACTAGCACCTACAATGAGCAGTTCTTC | - | TRBD2 | TRBJ2-1 | TRBV9
CSAEPGRSLTPEAFF | TGCAGTGCTGAACCCGGACGGTCCCTAACCCCTGAAGCTTTCTTT | - | - | TRBJ1-1 | TRBV20-1
CASSAVSSYNEQFF | TGTGCCAGCAGCGCCGTTAGCTCCTACAATGAGCAGTTCTTC | once | - | TRBJ2-1 | TRBV5-4
CASSPSGSTDTQYF | TGTGCCAGCAGCCCTAGCGGTTCCACAGATACGCAGTATTTT | few | TRBD2 | TRBJ2-3 | TRBV7-9
CATSLGTGWGETQYF | TGTGCCACCAGCTTAGGGACTGGCTGGGGAGAGACCCAGTACTTC | - | - | TRBJ2-5 | TRBV15
CASVDRSLNYGYTF | TGTGCCAGCGTCGACAGGTCGCTCAACTATGGCTACACCTTC | - | - | TRBJ1-2 | TRBV2
CASSQAQGVSYEQYF | TGTGCCAGCAGCCAAGCCCAGGGAGTGTCCTACGAGCAGTACTTC | once | - | TRBJ2-7 | TRBV4-2
CASSAQGASMNTEAFF | TGTGCCAGCAGCGCACAGGGGGCTTCAATGAACACTGAAGCTTTCTTT | few | TRBD1 | TRBJ1-1 | TRBV6-1
CASSQILGGGAEGTDTQYF | TGCGCCAGCAGCCAAATTCTGGGAGGGGGGGCGGAGGGAACAGATACGCAGTATTTT | - | - | TRBJ2-3 | TRBV4-1
CASSLLYGTGVGNEQFF | TGTGCCAGCAGCTTACTGTACGGGACAGGGGTGGGCAATGAGCAGTTCTTC | - | TRBD1 | TRBJ2-1 | TRBV7-9
CASVRRANTEAFF | TGTGCCAGCGTCCGACGGGCGAACACTGAAGCTTTCTTT | - | - | TRBJ1-1 | TRBV2
CASSDPGTASMNTEAFF | TGCGCCAGCAGTGACCCGGGGACGGCAAGCATGAACACTGAAGCTTTCTTT | - | - | TRBJ1-1 | TRBV10-2
CASSSSVPGPDGEKLFF | TGTGCCAGCAGCTCATCGGTGCCGGGACCCGACGGAGAAAAACTGTTTTTT | - | - | TRBJ1-4 | TRBV7-9
CASSKGASTGHSNQPQHF | TGTGCCAGCAGCAAAGGGGCGTCGACAGGGCATAGCAATCAGCCCCAGCATTTT | - | - | TRBJ1-5 | TRBV21-1
CASSSQGTPNYEQYF | TGCGCCAGCAGCTCCCAAGGGACACCCAACTACGAGCAGTACTTC | - | - | TRBJ2-7 | TRBV4-1
CASSVGERGQGGIYGYTF | TGTGCCAGCAGCGTAGGGGAGAGAGGACAGGGTGGAATTTATGGCTACACCTTC | - | TRBD1 | TRBJ1-2 | TRBV9
CASSPGEGGNQPQHF | TGTGCCAGCAGTCCCGGCGAGGGTGGCAATCAGCCCCAGCATTTT | - | - | TRBJ1-5 | TRBV2
CASSLEWGDASTEAFF | TGTGCCAGCAGCTTAGAGTGGGGGGACGCGAGCACTGAAGCTTTCTTT | - | - | TRBJ1-1 | TRBV7-8
CASSGDRVSLYGYTF | TGTGCCAGCAGCGGCGACAGGGTCTCCCTCTATGGCTACACCTTC | - | TRBD1 | TRBJ1-2 | TRBV9
CASVVWDTEAFF | TGTGCCTCGGTAGTGTGGGACACTGAAGCTTTCTTT | - | - | TRBJ1-1 | TRBV6-1
CSARGGSPDTQYF | TGCAGTGCTAGGGGTGGGAGTCCAGATACGCAGTATTTT | once | - | TRBJ2-3 | TRBV20-1
CASSYGTGMTSYEQYF | TGTGCCAGCAGCTATGGGACAGGGATGACCTCCTACGAGCAGTACTTC | - | TRBD1 | TRBJ2-7 | TRBV5-6
CASGLADNGEQYF | TGTGCTAGTGGTTTGGCGGATAATGGCGAGCAGTACTTC | - | - | TRBJ2-7 | TRBV12-5
CASRKRQAKVNEQFF | TGTGCCAGCAGAAAGCGACAGGCCAAGGTCAATGAGCAGTTCTTC | - | - | TRBJ2-1 | TRBV5-6
CASSDRPGGNQPQHF | TGTGCCAGCAGTGACCGACCGGGGGGCAATCAGCCCCAGCATTTT | - | - | TRBJ1-5 | TRBV6-4
CASSSNYRADEQFF | TGCGCCAGCAGCTCTAACTACAGGGCGGATGAGCAGTTCTTC | - | - | TRBJ2-1 | TRBV5-1
CASSLGRGGGNTEAFF | TGCGCCAGCAGCCTCGGCAGGGGAGGGGGGAACACTGAAGCTTTCTTT | once | - | TRBJ1-1 | TRBV4-1
CASMGGGGYNEQFF | TGTGCCAGCATGGGCGGCGGGGGTTACAATGAGCAGTTCTTC | - | TRBD2 | TRBJ2-1 | TRBV3-1
CASSGRDTEAFF | TGTGCCAGCAGTGGTAGGGATACTGAAGCTTTCTTT | few | - | TRBJ1-1 | TRBV9
CASSPSGTDTQYF | TGTGCCAGCAGCCCTAGCGGCACAGATACGCAGTATTTT | - | - | TRBJ2-3 | TRBV7-3